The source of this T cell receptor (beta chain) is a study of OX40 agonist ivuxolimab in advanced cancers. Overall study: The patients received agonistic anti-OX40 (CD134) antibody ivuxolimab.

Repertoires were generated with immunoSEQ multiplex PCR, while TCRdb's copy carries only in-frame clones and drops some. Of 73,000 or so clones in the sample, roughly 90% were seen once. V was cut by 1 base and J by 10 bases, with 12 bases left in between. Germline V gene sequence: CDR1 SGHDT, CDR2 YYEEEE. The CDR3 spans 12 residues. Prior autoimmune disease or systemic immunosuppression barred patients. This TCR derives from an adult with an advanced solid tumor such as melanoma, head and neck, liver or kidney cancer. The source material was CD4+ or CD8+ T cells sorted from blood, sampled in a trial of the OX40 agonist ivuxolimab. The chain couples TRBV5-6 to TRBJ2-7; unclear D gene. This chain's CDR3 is CASSLIGPAQYF. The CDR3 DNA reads TGTGCCAGCAGCTTGATCGGTCCGGCCCAGTACTTC.